A selection of T cell receptor beta chains follows, all from one sample in a study of T cell responses to AZD1222 COVID-19 vaccine. The data were produced by immunoSEQ multiplex PCR, yet TCRdb's version contains in-frame clones alone and is incomplete. The sample carries around 120,000 clones, roughly 84% recorded once. The sequencing here drew on peripheral blood, taken 28 days after the second AZD1222 dose. The receptors come from an adult who received the AZD1222 COVID-19 vaccine. The CDR3 runs from the conserved cysteine through the conserved F or W. A D gene is named only where the DNA matches it firmly. Clone size, where shown, is once, few, many, or a class for clones that have expanded.

CDR3aa | CDR3nt | v_gene | d_gene | j_gene | abundance
CASSLRALNTGELFF | TGCGCCAGCAGCTTGCGGGCCCTAAACACCGGGGAGCTGTTTTTT | TRBV5-1 | NA | TRBJ2-2 | NA
CASSGRQGSNQPQHF | TGTGCCAGCAGCGGTAGACAGGGGAGCAATCAGCCCCAGCATTTT | TRBV2 | TRBD1 | TRBJ1-5 | once
CASSFWGSYGDEQFF | TGCGCCAGCAGCTTTTGGGGGTCCTATGGGGATGAGCAGTTCTTC | TRBV5-1 | NA | TRBJ2-1 | NA
CASKTGQGIREQYF | TGTGCCAGCAAAACGGGACAGGGGATTCGCGAGCAGTACTTC | TRBV11-2 | TRBD1 | TRBJ2-7 | NA
CASSYQGGHGYTF | TGTGCCAGCAGTTATCAAGGGGGGCATGGCTACACCTTC | TRBV6-5 | NA | TRBJ1-2 | NA
CASSPRYGEALSSGNTIYF | TGTGCCAGCTCACCGCGGTACGGGGAGGCGCTGAGCTCTGGAAACACCATATATTTT | TRBV18 | NA | TRBJ1-3 | few
CASSFTNEKLFF | TGTGCCAGCAGTTTTACTAATGAAAAACTGTTTTTT | TRBV6-6 | NA | TRBJ1-4 | NA
CSVPGLGETQYF | TGCAGCGTTCCCGGTTTAGGAGAGACCCAGTACTTC | TRBV29-1 | NA | TRBJ2-5 | few
CASSAGQLTEAFF | TGTGCCAGCAGTGCGGGACAGCTCACTGAAGCTTTCTTT | TRBV6-4 | TRBD1 | TRBJ1-1 | NA
CSVVQGDYGYTF | TGCAGCGTTGTACAGGGTGACTATGGCTACACCTTC | TRBV29-1 | NA | TRBJ1-2 | NA
CASSRLGQGGTGELFF | TGCGCCAGCAGTCGATTGGGACAGGGAGGCACCGGGGAGCTGTTTTTT | TRBV10-1 | TRBD1 | TRBJ2-2 | few
CATSDAGEGNTIYF | TGTGCCACCAGTGATGCTGGGGAGGGAAACACCATATATTTT | TRBV24-1 | NA | TRBJ1-3 | NA
CASSEGARGQPQHF | TGTGCCAGCAGTGAGGGGGCGCGTGGTCAGCCCCAGCATTTT | TRBV6-1 | NA | TRBJ1-5 | once
CASSIAGAGDYGYTF | TGTGCCAGTAGTATAGCGGGCGCGGGTGACTATGGCTACACCTTC | TRBV19 | NA | TRBJ1-2 | NA
CASSSPDREGKLFF | TGTGCCAGTAGTAGTCCGGACAGGGAAGGAAAACTGTTTTTT | TRBV19 | TRBD1 | TRBJ1-4 | NA
CASSSPQGAEAFF | TGTGCCAGCAGTTCGCCACAGGGGGCTGAAGCTTTCTTT | TRBV6-5 | TRBD1 | TRBJ1-1 | many
CASSIQGSSNQPQHF | TGTGCCAGCAGCATCCAGGGTTCCAGCAATCAGCCCCAGCATTTT | TRBV28 | NA | TRBJ1-5 | few
CATTTGGRGYTF | TGTGCCACCACGACAGGGGGAAGAGGCTACACCTTC | TRBV19 | TRBD1 | TRBJ1-2 | NA
CSFDRAGETQYF | TGCAGCTTTGACAGGGCCGGAGAGACCCAGTACTTC | TRBV29-1 | TRBD1 | TRBJ2-5 | NA
CASSFGTAYEQYF | TGTGCCAGCAGTTTCGGGACAGCCTACGAGCAGTACTTC | TRBV27 | TRBD1 | TRBJ2-7 | few
CASSPRSGAYEQYF | TGTGCCAGCAGCCCACGGTCCGGGGCCTACGAGCAGTACTTC | TRBV7-8 | NA | TRBJ2-7 | NA
CASSLSGNQPQHF | TGTGCCAGCAGCTTATCAGGGAATCAGCCCCAGCATTTT | TRBV7-9 | NA | TRBJ1-5 | NA
CATVGGTGNFKNIQYF | TGTGCCACCGTCGGTGGGACAGGGAATTTCAAAAACATTCAGTACTTC | TRBV15 | TRBD1 | TRBJ2-4 | once
CASGQGQGVQGTDTQYF | TGTGCCAGCGGCCAGGGACAGGGGGTACAAGGCACAGATACGCAGTATTTT | TRBV28 | TRBD1 | TRBJ2-3 | NA
CASSFNRERSPLHF | TGTGCCAGCAGTTTCAACAGGGAACGTTCACCCCTCCACTTT | TRBV27 | NA | TRBJ1-6 | NA
CASSGDRGNYGYTF | TGTGCCAGCAGCGGGGACAGGGGAAACTATGGCTACACCTTC | TRBV5-4 | TRBD1 | TRBJ1-2 | NA
CASSGGQGLSSNTGELFF | TGTGCCAGCAGTGGGGGTCAAGGCCTATCGTCGAACACCGGGGAGCTGTTTTTT | TRBV2 | NA | TRBJ2-2 | NA
CASRPTGLNTDTQYF | TGCGCCAGTAGACCGACAGGGCTGAATACAGATACGCAGTATTTT | TRBV4-1 | TRBD1 | TRBJ2-3 | few
CASSLGWGSYEQYF | TGTGCCAGCAGCTTAGGGTGGGGATCCTACGAGCAGTACTTC | TRBV7-9 | NA | TRBJ2-7 | few
CATSDLRSTNEKLFF | TGTGCCACCAGTGATTTGAGGTCAACTAATGAAAAACTGTTTTTT | TRBV24-1 | NA | TRBJ1-4 | NA
CASSLSRVTEAFF | TGTGCCAGCAGCCTCTCCAGGGTTACTGAAGCTTTCTTT | TRBV12-3/TRBV12-4 | NA | TRBJ1-1 | NA
CASIEGTEQETQYF | TGTGCCAGTATTGAGGGGACGGAGCAAGAGACCCAGTACTTC | TRBV19 | NA | TRBJ2-5 | NA
CASSYDYNTEAFF | TGTGCCAGCAGCTACGACTATAACACTGAAGCTTTCTTT | TRBV5-4 | NA | TRBJ1-1 | NA